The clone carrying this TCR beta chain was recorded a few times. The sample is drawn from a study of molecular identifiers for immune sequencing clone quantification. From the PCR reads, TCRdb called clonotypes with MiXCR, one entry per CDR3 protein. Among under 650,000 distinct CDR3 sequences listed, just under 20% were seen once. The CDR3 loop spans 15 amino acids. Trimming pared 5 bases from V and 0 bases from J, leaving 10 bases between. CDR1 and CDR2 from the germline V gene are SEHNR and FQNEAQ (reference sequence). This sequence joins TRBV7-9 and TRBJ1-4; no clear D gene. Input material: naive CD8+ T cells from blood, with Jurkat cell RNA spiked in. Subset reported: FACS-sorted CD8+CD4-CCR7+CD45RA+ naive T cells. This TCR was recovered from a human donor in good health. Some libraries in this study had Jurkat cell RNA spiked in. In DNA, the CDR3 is TGTGCCAGCAGCCCCGGATATGCAACTAATGAAAAACTGTTTTTT. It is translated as CASSPGYATNEKLFF.